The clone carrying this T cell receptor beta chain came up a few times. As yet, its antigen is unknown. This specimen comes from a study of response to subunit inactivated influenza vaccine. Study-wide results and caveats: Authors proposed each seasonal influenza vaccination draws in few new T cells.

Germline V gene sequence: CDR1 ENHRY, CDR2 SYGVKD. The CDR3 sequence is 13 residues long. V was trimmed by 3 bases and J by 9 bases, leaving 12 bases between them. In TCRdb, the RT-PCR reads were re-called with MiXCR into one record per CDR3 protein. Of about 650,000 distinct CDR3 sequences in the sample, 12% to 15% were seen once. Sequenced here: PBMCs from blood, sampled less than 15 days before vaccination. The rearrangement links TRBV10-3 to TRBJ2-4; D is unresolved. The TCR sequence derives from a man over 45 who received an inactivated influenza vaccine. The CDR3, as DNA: TGTGCCATCAGTGAAGGGAAGAAGGGCATTCAGTACTTC. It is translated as CAISEGKKGIQYF.